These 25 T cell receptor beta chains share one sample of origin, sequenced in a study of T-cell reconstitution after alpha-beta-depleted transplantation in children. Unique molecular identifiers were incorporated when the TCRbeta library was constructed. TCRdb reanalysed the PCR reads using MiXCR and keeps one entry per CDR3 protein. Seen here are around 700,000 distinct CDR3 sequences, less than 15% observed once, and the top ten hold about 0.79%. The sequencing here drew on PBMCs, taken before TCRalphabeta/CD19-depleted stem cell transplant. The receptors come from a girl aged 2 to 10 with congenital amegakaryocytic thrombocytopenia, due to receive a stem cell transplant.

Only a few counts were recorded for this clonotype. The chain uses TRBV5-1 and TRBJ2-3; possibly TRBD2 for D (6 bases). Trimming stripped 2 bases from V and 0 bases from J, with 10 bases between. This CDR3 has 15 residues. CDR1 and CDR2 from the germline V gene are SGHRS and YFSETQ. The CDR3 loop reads CASSFSGPSTDTQYF. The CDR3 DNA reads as TGCGCCAGCAGCTTTAGCGGCCCTAGCACAGATACGCAGTATTTT.

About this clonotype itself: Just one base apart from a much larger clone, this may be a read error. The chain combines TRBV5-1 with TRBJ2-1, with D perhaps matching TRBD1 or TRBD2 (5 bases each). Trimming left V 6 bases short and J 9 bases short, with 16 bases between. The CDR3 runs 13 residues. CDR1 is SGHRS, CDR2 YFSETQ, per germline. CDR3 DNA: TGCGCCAGCACCTCAAGGTCTGGGGGTGAGCAGTTCTTC. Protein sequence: CASTSRSGGEQFF.

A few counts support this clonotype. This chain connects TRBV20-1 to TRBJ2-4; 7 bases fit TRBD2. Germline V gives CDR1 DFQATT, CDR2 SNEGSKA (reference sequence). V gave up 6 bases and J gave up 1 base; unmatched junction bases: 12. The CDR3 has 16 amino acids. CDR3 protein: CSAGRSAGRAKNIQYF. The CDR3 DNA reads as TGCAGTGCGGGGAGGTCAGCGGGGCGGGCCAAAAACATTCAGTACTTC.

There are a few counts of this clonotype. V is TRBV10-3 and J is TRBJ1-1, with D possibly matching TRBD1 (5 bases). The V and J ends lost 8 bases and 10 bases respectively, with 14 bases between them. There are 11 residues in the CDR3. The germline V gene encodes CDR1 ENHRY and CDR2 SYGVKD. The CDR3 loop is CAIGGDLGAFF. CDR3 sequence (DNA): TGTGCCATCGGGGGGGATTTGGGAGCTTTCTTT.

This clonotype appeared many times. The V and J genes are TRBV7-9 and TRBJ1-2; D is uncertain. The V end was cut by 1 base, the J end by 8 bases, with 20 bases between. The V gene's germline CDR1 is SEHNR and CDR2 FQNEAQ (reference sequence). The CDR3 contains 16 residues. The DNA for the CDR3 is TGTGCCAGCAGCTTAGGGCACCGGGTGACTACAGAGGGCTACACCTTC. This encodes CASSLGHRVTTEGYTF.

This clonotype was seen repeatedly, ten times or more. CDR3 residues: CASSFPGENTGELFF. In nucleotides, the CDR3 is TGTGCCAGCAGTTTCCCAGGGGAGAACACCGGGGAGCTGTTTTTT. The chain uses TRBV12-3 or TRBV12-4 and TRBJ2-2, with D tentatively TRBD1 (6 bases). The CDR3 is 15 residues long. Trimming took 3 bases from V and 1 from J, leaving 9 bases between them.

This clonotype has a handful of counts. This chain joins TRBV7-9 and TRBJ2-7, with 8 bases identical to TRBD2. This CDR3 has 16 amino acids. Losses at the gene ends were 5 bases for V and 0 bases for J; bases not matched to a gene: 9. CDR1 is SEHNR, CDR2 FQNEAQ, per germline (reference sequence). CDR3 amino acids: CASSPTSGFSSYEQYF. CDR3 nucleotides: TGTGCCAGCAGCCCCACTAGCGGTTTCAGCTCCTACGAGCAGTACTTC. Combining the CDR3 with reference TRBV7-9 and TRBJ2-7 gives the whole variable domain DTGVSQNPRHKITKRGQNVTFRCDPISEHNRLYWYRQTLGQGPEFLTYFQNEAQLEKSRLLSDRFSAERPKGSFSTLEIQRTEQGDSAMYLCASSPTSGFSSYEQYFGPGTRLTVT.

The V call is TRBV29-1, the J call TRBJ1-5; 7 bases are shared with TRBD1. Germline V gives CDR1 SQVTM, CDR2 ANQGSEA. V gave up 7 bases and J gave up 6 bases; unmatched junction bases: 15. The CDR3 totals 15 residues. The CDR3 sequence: CSATIGGGGSQPQHF. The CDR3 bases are TGCAGCGCAACCATCGGGGGAGGGGGCTCTCAGCCCCAGCATTTT.

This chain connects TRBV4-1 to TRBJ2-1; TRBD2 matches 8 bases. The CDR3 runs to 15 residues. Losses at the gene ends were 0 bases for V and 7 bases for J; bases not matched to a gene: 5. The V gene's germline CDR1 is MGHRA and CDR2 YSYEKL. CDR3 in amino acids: CASSQDRLAINEQFF. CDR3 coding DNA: TGCGCCAGCAGCCAAGATAGACTAGCGATTAATGAGCAGTTCTTC.

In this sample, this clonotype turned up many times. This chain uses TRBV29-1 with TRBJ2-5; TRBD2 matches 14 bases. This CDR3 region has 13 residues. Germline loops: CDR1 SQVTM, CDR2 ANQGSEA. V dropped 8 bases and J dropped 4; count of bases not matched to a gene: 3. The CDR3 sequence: CSPGLAGVETQYF. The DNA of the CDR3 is TGCAGCCCGGGACTAGCGGGAGTAGAGACCCAGTACTTC.

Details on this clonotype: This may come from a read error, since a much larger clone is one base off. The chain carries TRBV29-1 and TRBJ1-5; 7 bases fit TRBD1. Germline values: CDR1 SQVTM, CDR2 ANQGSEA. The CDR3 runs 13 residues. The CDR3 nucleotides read TGCAGCGTAAGACAGGGTGGGGATCAGCCCCAGCTTTTT. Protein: CSVRQGGDQPQLF.

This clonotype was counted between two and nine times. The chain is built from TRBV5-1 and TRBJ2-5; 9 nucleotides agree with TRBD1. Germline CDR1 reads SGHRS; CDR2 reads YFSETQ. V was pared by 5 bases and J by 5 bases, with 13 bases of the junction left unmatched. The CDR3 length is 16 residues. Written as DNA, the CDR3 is TGCGCCAGCAGACGGGACAGGGCTTCTTTCCGGGAGACCCAGTACTTC. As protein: CASRRDRASFRETQYF.

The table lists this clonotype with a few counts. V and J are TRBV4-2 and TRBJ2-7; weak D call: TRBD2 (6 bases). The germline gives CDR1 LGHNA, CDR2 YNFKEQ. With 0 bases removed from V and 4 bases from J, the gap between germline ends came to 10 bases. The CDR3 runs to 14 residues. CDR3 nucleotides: TGTGCCAGCAGCCAAGACGGGAGTGGGTACGAGCAGTACTTC. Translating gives CASSQDGSGYEQYF.

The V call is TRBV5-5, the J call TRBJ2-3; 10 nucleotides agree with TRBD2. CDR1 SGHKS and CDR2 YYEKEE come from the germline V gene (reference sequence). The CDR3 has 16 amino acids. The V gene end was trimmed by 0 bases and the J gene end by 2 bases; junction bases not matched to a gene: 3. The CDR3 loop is CASSLGSGGTTDTQYF. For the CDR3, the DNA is TGTGCCAGCAGCTTGGGTAGCGGGGGGACCACAGATACGCAGTATTTT.

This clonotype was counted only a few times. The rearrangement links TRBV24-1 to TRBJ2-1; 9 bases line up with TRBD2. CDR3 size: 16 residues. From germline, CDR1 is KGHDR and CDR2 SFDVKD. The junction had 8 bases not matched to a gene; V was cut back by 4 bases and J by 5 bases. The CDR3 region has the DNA TGTGCCACCAGTGAACCCCTAGCGGGACCGAACAATGAGCAGTTCTTC. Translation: CATSEPLAGPNNEQFF.

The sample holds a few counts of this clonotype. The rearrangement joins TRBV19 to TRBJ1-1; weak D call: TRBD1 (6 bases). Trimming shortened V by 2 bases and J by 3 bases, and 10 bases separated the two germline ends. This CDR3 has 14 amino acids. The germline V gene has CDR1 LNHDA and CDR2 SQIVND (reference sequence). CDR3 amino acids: CASSILRTDTEAFF. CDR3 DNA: TGTGCCAGTAGTATACTCCGGACAGACACTGAAGCTTTCTTT.

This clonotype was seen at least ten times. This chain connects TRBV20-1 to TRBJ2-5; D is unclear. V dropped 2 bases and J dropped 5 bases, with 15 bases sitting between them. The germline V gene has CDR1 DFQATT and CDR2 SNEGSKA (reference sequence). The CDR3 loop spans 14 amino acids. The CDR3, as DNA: TGCAGTGCTAGACCCCTTTTCGAGTGGGAGACCCAGTACTTC. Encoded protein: CSARPLFEWETQYF.

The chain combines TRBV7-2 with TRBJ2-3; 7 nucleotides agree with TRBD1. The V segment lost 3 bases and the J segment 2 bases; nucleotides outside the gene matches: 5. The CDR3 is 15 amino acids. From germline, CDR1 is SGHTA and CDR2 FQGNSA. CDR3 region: CASSFGTVNTDTQYF. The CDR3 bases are TGTGCCAGCAGCTTTGGGACAGTAAACACAGATACGCAGTATTTT.

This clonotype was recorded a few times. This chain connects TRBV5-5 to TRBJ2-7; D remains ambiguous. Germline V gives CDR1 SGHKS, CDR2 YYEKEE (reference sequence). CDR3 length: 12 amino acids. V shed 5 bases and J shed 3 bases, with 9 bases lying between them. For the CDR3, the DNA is TGTGCCAGCAGTCGAAATAGCTACGAGCAGTACTTC. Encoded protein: CASSRNSYEQYF.

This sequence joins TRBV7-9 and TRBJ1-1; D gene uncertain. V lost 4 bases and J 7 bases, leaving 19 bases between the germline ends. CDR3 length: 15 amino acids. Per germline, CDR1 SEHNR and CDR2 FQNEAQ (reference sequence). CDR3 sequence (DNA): TGTGCCAGCAGCTCAGAAGGGTCACGGTTTCGTGAAGCTTTCTTT. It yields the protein CASSSEGSRFREAFF.

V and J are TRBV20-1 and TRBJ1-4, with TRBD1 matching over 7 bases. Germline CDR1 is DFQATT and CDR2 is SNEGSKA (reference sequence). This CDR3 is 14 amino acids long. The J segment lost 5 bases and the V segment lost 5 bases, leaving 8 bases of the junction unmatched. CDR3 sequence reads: CSARIDRANEKLFF. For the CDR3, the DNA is TGCAGTGCTCGGATTGACAGGGCGAATGAAAAACTGTTTTTT.

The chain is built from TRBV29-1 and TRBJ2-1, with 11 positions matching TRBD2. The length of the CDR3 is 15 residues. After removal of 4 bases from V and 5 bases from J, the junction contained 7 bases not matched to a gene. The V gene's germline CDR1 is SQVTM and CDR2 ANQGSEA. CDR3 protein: CSVGPSGRTNNEQFF. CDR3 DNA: TGCAGCGTTGGTCCTAGCGGGAGGACCAACAATGAGCAGTTCTTC.

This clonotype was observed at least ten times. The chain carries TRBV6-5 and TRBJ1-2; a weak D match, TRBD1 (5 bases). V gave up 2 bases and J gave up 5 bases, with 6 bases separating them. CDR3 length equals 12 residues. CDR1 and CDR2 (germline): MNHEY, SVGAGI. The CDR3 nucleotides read TGTGCCAGCAGTTACGACAGATATGGCTACACCTTC. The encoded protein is CASSYDRYGYTF.

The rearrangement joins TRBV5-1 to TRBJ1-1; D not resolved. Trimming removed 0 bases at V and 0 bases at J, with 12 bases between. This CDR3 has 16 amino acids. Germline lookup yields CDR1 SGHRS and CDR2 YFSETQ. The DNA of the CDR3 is TGCGCCAGCAGCTTGGGAGCAGTTTCCGTGAACACTGAAGCTTTCTTT. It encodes CASSLGAVSVNTEAFF.

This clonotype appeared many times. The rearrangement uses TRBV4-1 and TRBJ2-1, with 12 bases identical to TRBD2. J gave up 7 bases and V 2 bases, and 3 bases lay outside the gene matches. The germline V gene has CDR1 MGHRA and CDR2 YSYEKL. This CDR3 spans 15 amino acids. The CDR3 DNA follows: TGCGCCAGCAGCCAATTCACTAGCGGGAGGAATGAGCAGTTCTTC. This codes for CASSQFTSGRNEQFF.